This is a list of T cell receptor beta chains from one sample in a study of blood T cell repertoires in COVID-19. Profiled with immunoSEQ multiplex PCR; TCRdb holds only in-frame clones, not every one. This table has 100,000 to 150,000 clones, 80% to 90% appearing once. The sample taken for sequencing was PBMCs or T cells enriched from blood (not recorded which). Receptors originate from a man between 40 and 49 years old with acute COVID-19. The CDR3 runs from the conserved cysteine through the conserved F or W. The order of the fields is D gene, clone size, J gene, V gene, CDR3 length, CDR3 DNA, CDR3 protein. The D gene is left open where the match is weak. A clone size is listed for some rows: how often the clone was seen (once, few, many), or a class if it is expanded.

-,-,TRBJ2-5,TRBV5-5,13,TGTGCCAGCAGCGCCGGACTGGGGGAGACCCAGTACTTC,CASSAGLGETQYF
TRBD2,once,TRBJ2-2,TRBV3-1/TRBV3-2,14,TGTGCCAGCGAATCCCCGGGACTAGCGGTCGAGCTGTTTTTT,CASESPGLAVELFF
-,-,TRBJ2-6,TRBV6-1,18,TGTGCCAGCAGTGAAAGTATGTTCAGGGCCTCTGGGGCCAACGTCCTGACTTTC,CASSESMFRASGANVLTF
-,-,TRBJ1-5,TRBV19,15,TGTGCCAGTAGTCTTCGGGTCGAGGGCAATCAGCCCCAGCATTTT,CASSLRVEGNQPQHF
-,once,TRBJ2-7,TRBV28,15,TGTGCCAGCAGTTTATCTCAGGGGTGGGTCTACGAGCAGTACTTC,CASSLSQGWVYEQYF
-,once,TRBJ1-1,TRBV5-4,16,TGTGCCAGCAGCTTCCCGGGGGGTACAGGTTGGACTGAAGCTTTCTTT,CASSFPGGTGWTEAFF
TRBD2,-,TRBJ2-7,TRBV29-1,16,TGCAGCGTTGAAGGGTCCCAGCGGGGGAGCCTCTACGAGCAGTACTTC,CSVEGSQRGSLYEQYF
-,few,TRBJ1-2,TRBV30,13,TGTGCCTGGAGTGGGGCCATTAACTATGGCTACACCTTC,CAWSGAINYGYTF
TRBD2,-,TRBJ2-3,TRBV28,15,TGTGCCAGCAGCCCGGGACTAGAATTTGCAGATACGCAGTATTTT,CASSPGLEFADTQYF
TRBD1,-,TRBJ2-7,TRBV5-1,14,TGCGCCAGCAGCTCACAGGGGGCGCTTAGCGAGCAGTACTTC,CASSSQGALSEQYF
TRBD1,-,TRBJ2-5,TRBV2,11,TGTGCCAGCAGTGAACGGGACAGGGGAGACTTC,CASSERDRGDF
TRBD1,many,TRBJ2-5,TRBV7-2,16,TGTGCCAGCAGCTCCGGGACAGGGGGCGGACAAGAGACCCAGTACTTC,CASSSGTGGGQETQYF
-,-,TRBJ1-2,TRBV4-1,13,TGCGCCAGCAGCCAAGTAGATTACAGTGGCTACACCTTC,CASSQVDYSGYTF
-,-,TRBJ2-1,TRBV19,11,TGTGCCAGTAGTATCGGAGGGAAGGGGTTCTTC,CASSIGGKGFF
-,-,TRBJ2-2,TRBV19,13,TGTGCCAGTAGTATGCGACCGGGTGCGGAGCTGTTTTTT,CASSMRPGAELFF
-,-,TRBJ1-4,TRBV11-2,12,TGTGCCAGCAGCTCCCGGGGGGAGGAACTGTTTTTT,CASSSRGEELFF
-,-,TRBJ2-1,TRBV18,17,TGTGCCAGCTCACGACAGGGTGGGAGGAGCGGAGACAATGAGCAGTTCTTC,CASSRQGGRSGDNEQFF
TRBD1,-,TRBJ1-3,TRBV7-8,16,TGTGCCAGCAGCTTACGGGGGACAGCCTCTGGAAACACCATATATTTT,CASSLRGTASGNTIYF